Below are 22 T cell receptor beta chains sequenced from a single sample in a study of T cell changes during pregnancy in multiple sclerosis. TCRdb keeps only in-frame clones here, not all; method: immunoSEQ multiplex PCR. The table shows about 32,000 clones, with roughly 87% occurring only once. The sample in question was CD8+ T cells from peripheral blood mononuclear cells, obtained in the third trimester of pregnancy. The receptors shown here come from a female donor with multiple sclerosis, enrolled in a pregnancy study.

This clone is labeled as medium-sized. This sequence joins TRBV28 and TRBJ1-1; the match to TRBD1 covers 9 bases. V lost 5 bases and J lost 6; bases outside the gene matches: 7. This CDR3 contains 14 residues. In germline, CDR1 is MDHEN, CDR2 SYDVKM. This CDR3 reads CASSPTGGTPEAFF. In DNA form, the CDR3 reads TGTGCCAGCAGTCCGACAGGGGGGACGCCTGAAGCTTTCTTT.

The chain recombines TRBV11-2 with TRBJ2-7; 9 bases align to TRBD1. Germline V lookup: CDR1 SGHAT, CDR2 FQNNGV. The CDR3 is 16 residues long. The V segment lost 8 bases and the J segment 4 bases; nucleotides outside the gene matches: 15. The CDR3 spells CASQLIRGQGSYEQYF. The CDR3 coding sequence is TGTGCCAGCCAGCTTATCCGGGGACAGGGTTCATACGAGCAGTACTTC.

This CDR3 is CASSLNADRSTGELFF. CDR3 coding DNA: TGTGCCAGCAGCTTAAATGCGGACAGATCCACCGGGGAGCTGTTTTTT. This chain uses TRBV7-6 with TRBJ2-2, with D possibly matching TRBD1 (6 bases). The CDR3 totals 16 residues. The V end was cut by 2 bases, the J end by 4 bases, with 14 bases between. The germline CDR1 and CDR2 sequences are SGHVS and FNYEAQ.

As regards this clone: The junction departs from the called germline gene at one end, perhaps through a read error. This sample also contains other DNA sequences that code for the same CDR3. This sequence joins TRBV9 and TRBJ2-3; 10 bases align to TRBD2. The CDR3 is 15 residues long. Germline V lookup: CDR1 SGDLS, CDR2 YYNGEE. CDR3 bases: TGTGCCAGCAGTGTAGCGGGGGGTAGCACAGATACGCAGTATTTT. Translated: CASSVAGGSTDTQYF.

This chain connects TRBV10-3 to TRBJ1-1; D is ambiguous. This CDR3 contains 15 residues. Trimming pared 0 bases from V and 1 base from J, leaving 9 bases between. Germline assignment: CDR1 ENHRY and CDR2 SYGVKD. DNA of the CDR3: TGTGCCATCAGTGAGTCCTTCCGGGGGAACACTGAAGCTTTCTTT. It specifies CAISESFRGNTEAFF.

V gene TRBV19 combines with J gene TRBJ2-5; TRBD2 agrees at 12 bases. The length of the CDR3 is 14 residues. Germline V lookup: CDR1 LNHDA, CDR2 SQIVND (reference sequence). With V trimmed by 6 bases and J by 3 bases, 2 bases remained unmatched. The CDR3 protein is CASSPSGREETQYF. The CDR3 bases are TGTGCCAGTAGCCCTAGCGGGAGGGAAGAGACCCAGTACTTC. Looking up the rest from reference TRBV19 and TRBJ2-5 gives the full variable domain: DGGITQSPKYLFRKEGQNVTLSCEQNLNHDAMYWYRQDPGQGLRLIYYSQIVNDFQKGDIAEGYSVSREKKESFPLTVTSAQKNPTAFYLCASSPSGREETQYFGPGTRLLVL.

The rearrangement links TRBV5-4 to TRBJ2-1; D ambiguous. There are 11 residues in the CDR3. V was trimmed by 2 bases and J by 8 bases, leaving 5 bases between them. Germline-derived CDR1 and CDR2 are SGHNT and YYREEE (reference sequence). CDR3 in amino acids: CASSLLDEQFF. The CDR3 DNA is TGTGCCAGCAGCTTACTGGATGAGCAGTTCTTC.

V gene TRBV13 combines with J gene TRBJ1-1; D remains ambiguous. The CDR3 is 13 amino acids. Germline V gives CDR1 PRHDT, CDR2 FYEKMQ (reference sequence). V shed 4 bases and J shed 10 bases, with 16 bases lying between them. CDR3 nucleotides: TGTGCCAGCAGCTCCCGGGATTTTTTCGGAGCTTTCTTT. This sequence encodes CASSSRDFFGAFF.

This chain uses TRBV27 with TRBJ2-1; 12 nucleotides agree with TRBD1. V shed 4 bases, J shed 6 bases, and the junction held 4 bases outside the gene matches. CDR3 length: 15 amino acids. The V gene's germline CDR1 is MNHEY and CDR2 SMNVEV (reference sequence). The CDR3 nucleotides read TGTGCCAGCAGTTCCGGGACAGGGGGCTCCAATGAGCAGTTCTTC. It is translated as CASSSGTGGSNEQFF.

The chain uses TRBV7-9 and TRBJ1-5; D gene ambiguous. Germline CDR1 reads SEHNR; CDR2 reads FQNEAQ (reference sequence). The CDR3 covers 17 residues. V lost 1 base to trimming and J lost 4 bases, with 17 bases between them. CDR3: CASSLGDGTAENQPQHF. CDR3 nucleotides: TGTGCCAGCAGCTTAGGTGATGGAACAGCGGAGAATCAGCCCCAGCATTTT.

The V and J genes are TRBV27 and TRBJ1-2; 8 bases align to TRBD1. Germline V gene data show CDR1 as MNHEY and CDR2 as SMNVEV (reference sequence). J was trimmed by 8 bases and V by 2 bases; bases with no gene match: 4. The CDR3 runs to 13 residues. CDR3 region: CASSLDRGRGYTF. The CDR3 region has the DNA TGTGCCAGCAGTTTAGACAGGGGAAGAGGCTACACCTTC.

The rearrangement joins TRBV19 to TRBJ2-1; 12 positions agree with TRBD1. This CDR3 comprises 15 residues. With V trimmed by 8 bases and J by 16 bases, 18 bases remained unmatched. Germline CDR1 is LNHDA and CDR2 is SQIVND (reference sequence). The CDR3 DNA is TGTGCCAGTGCCGCCGGGACAGGGGGCGGAAGAGTGAAATTCTTC. This translates into CASAAGTGGGRVKFF.

The rearrangement uses TRBV7-9 and TRBJ2-7, with 8 positions matching TRBD1. The CDR3 length is 13 residues. Germline V gene lookup returns CDR1 SEHNR and CDR2 FQNEAQ (reference sequence). Trimming removed 5 bases from V and 5 bases from J; junction bases left unmatched: 5. The CDR3 spells CASSRDRLNEQYF. CDR3 DNA: TGTGCCAGCAGCCGGGACAGGCTCAACGAGCAGTACTTC.

The chain joins TRBV7-9 to TRBJ1-1; D gene ambiguous. The V end was cut by 4 bases, the J end by 10 bases, with 10 bases between. This CDR3 has 11 residues. Per the germline V gene, CDR1 is SEHNR and CDR2 is FQNEAQ (reference sequence). The CDR3 DNA reads TGTGCCAGCAGCTCGGCAGCGATAGCTTTCTTT. Its protein product is CASSSAAIAFF. The full variable domain, completed using reference TRBV7-9 and TRBJ1-1, is DTGVSQNPRHKITKRGQNVTFRCDPISEHNRLYWYRQTLGQGPEFLTYFQNEAQLEKSRLLSDRFSAERPKGSFSTLEIQRTEQGDSAMYLCASSSAAIAFFGQGTRLTVV.

This clone was observed once. This rearrangement joins TRBV7-9 to TRBJ1-2; TRBD1 is a possible D gene (6 bases). CDR3 length equals 17 residues. The germline V and J ends were trimmed by 1 base and 8 bases, with 23 bases remaining between them. Germline CDR1 and CDR2: SEHNR and FQNEAQ (reference sequence). The CDR3 here is CASSLGTVSPGVSGYTF. CDR3 DNA: TGTGCCAGCAGCTTAGGGACAGTGTCACCGGGTGTTTCGGGCTACACCTTC. The entire variable domain, with the rest obtained from reference TRBV7-9 and TRBJ1-2, is as follows: DTGVSQNPRHKITKRGQNVTFRCDPISEHNRLYWYRQTLGQGPEFLTYFQNEAQLEKSRLLSDRFSAERPKGSFSTLEIQRTEQGDSAMYLCASSLGTVSPGVSGYTFGSGTRLTVV.

In this sample, this clone turned up once. V is TRBV9 and J is TRBJ1-2, with D possibly matching TRBD1 (6 bases). V shed 2 bases and J shed 8 bases, with 10 bases lying between them. The CDR3 spans 12 residues. The germline CDR1 and CDR2 sequences are SGDLS and YYNGEE. The CDR3, as DNA: TGTGCCAGCAGCGTTGGGGGCCGGGGCTACACCTTC. The encoded protein is CASSVGGRGYTF.

The chain is built from TRBV27 and TRBJ1-2; possible D gene TRBD1, 6 bases. Germline CDR1 reads MNHEY; CDR2 reads SMNVEV (reference sequence). The V and J ends lost 5 bases and 4 bases respectively, with 14 bases between them. The CDR3 spans 14 residues. The CDR3, as DNA: TGTGCCAGCAGTGCTACAGGGATGAGCTATGGCTACACCTTC. Amino acids: CASSATGMSYGYTF.

The V and J genes are TRBV28 and TRBJ2-5; 11 bases agree with TRBD2. The V gene end was trimmed by 5 bases and the J gene end by 1 base; junction bases not matched to a gene: 6. This CDR3 contains 16 residues. Germline V gives CDR1 MDHEN, CDR2 SYDVKM. In nucleotides, the CDR3 is TGTGCCAGCAGTCTATTACTAGCGGGAGCCCAAGAGACCCAGTACTTC. Its translation: CASSLLLAGAQETQYF.

The rearrangement joins TRBV29-1 to TRBJ2-3; D perhaps matches TRBD1 (5 bases). The ends were cut back, 4 bases at V and 0 bases at J, with 14 bases in the middle. Germline CDR1 and CDR2: SQVTM and ANQGSEA. The CDR3 consists of 15 residues. CDR3 nucleotides: TGCAGCGTTGGGGGCGTCAGGGATAGCACAGATACGCAGTATTTT. It specifies CSVGGVRDSTDTQYF.

The chain employs TRBV27 and TRBJ2-5; perhaps TRBD2 as D (6 bases). Germline V CDR1 and CDR2: MNHEY, SMNVEV (reference sequence). The V end lost 4 bases, the J end lost 14 bases, and 14 bases lay between the germline ends. CDR3 length: 11 amino acids. The CDR3 nucleotides are TGTGCCAGCAGTTCGGGACTTGGCACTTACTTC. Protein sequence: CASSSGLGTYF.

V gene TRBV9 combines with J gene TRBJ2-3; a possible D gene is TRBD2 (6 bases). V dropped 1 base and J dropped 2 bases, with 11 bases sitting between them. The CDR3 consists of 15 residues. Germline assignment: CDR1 SGDLS and CDR2 YYNGEE. The CDR3 here is CASSVRDSYTDTQYF. In nucleotides, the CDR3 is TGTGCCAGCAGCGTACGGGACTCCTACACAGATACGCAGTATTTT.

This chain links TRBV7-2 with TRBJ2-5; 10 nucleotides line up with TRBD2. Germline values: CDR1 SGHTA, CDR2 FQGNSA. This CDR3 is built from 18 residues. The V and J ends lost 2 bases and 1 base, in that order; junction bases with no gene match: 10. The CDR3 here is CASSLFTAGGKVQETQYF. The CDR3 DNA sequence: TGTGCCAGCAGCTTATTCACAGCGGGGGGGAAAGTCCAAGAGACCCAGTACTTC.